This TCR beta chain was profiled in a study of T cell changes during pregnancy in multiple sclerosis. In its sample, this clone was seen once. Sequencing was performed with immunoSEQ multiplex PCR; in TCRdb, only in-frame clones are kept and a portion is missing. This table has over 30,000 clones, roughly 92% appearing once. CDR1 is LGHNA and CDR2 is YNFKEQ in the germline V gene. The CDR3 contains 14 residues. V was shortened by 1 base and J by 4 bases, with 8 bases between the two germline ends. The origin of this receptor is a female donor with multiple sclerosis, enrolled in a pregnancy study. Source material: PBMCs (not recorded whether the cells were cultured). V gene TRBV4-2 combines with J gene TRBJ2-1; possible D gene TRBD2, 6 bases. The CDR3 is CASSQGAGYNEQFF. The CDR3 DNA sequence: TGTGCCAGCAGCCAAGGTGCGGGATACAATGAGCAGTTCTTC.